These 9 T cell receptor beta chains were all obtained from the same sample, sequenced in a study of shared clonotypes between healthy human individuals. Libraries were prepared by immunoSEQ multiplex PCR; TCRdb keeps only in-frame clonotypes and omits some of them. The sample carries roughly 660,000 clones, 90% recorded once. Sample: memory CD8+ T cells from PBMCs. Subset specified: CD45RO+ cells pooled with CCR7-negative TemRA cells. The receptors derive from a man between 18 and 35 years old in good health. Some clones in this sample may be carry-over from other donors' samples.

This chain joins TRBV11-2 and TRBJ2-5; TRBD2 matches at 10 bases. The CDR3 has 18 amino acids. In germline, CDR1 is SGHAT, CDR2 FQNNGV. Trimming at V came to 5 bases and at J to 4 bases, leaving 16 bases not matched to a gene. The CDR3 sequence is CASSLVFGLAGELETQYF. The CDR3, as DNA: TGTGCCAGCAGCCTGGTGTTCGGGCTAGCGGGAGAGCTAGAGACCCAGTACTTC.

V is TRBV13 and J is TRBJ2-7, with 8 bases matching TRBD1. The V and J ends lost 0 bases and 5 bases, in that order; junction bases with no gene match: 12. Germline V gives CDR1 PRHDT, CDR2 FYEKMQ (reference sequence). The CDR3 runs to 17 residues. CDR3 nucleotide sequence: TGTGCCAGCAGCTTAGGCCCACATTGGACAGGGTTGAACGAGCAGTACTTC. Translated, it gives CASSLGPHWTGLNEQYF.

This clone was detected only once. V is TRBV28 and J is TRBJ1-6, with D unresolved. Germline V gene lookup returns CDR1 MDHEN and CDR2 SYDVKM. Trimming took 3 bases from V and 10 from J, leaving 10 bases between them. The CDR3 totals 13 residues. CDR3 in DNA: TGTGCCAGCAGTTTCCCTTTCGGATCACCCCTCCACTTT. Its protein is CASSFPFGSPLHF.

With respect to this clone: This same CDR3 is encoded by further DNA sequences in the sample. The V gene is TRBV27, the J gene TRBJ1-5; D might be TRBD1 (6 bases). This CDR3 has 14 amino acids. Trimming pared 5 bases from V and 1 base from J, leaving 9 bases between. Germline V CDR1 and CDR2: MNHEY, SMNVEV (reference sequence). This CDR3 reads CASSPTGSNQPQHF. In DNA form, the CDR3 reads TGTGCCAGCAGTCCCACAGGGAGCAATCAGCCCCAGCATTTT.

The chain combines TRBV19 with TRBJ2-3; D call uncertain. The CDR3 length is 15 residues. Trimming shortened V by 10 bases and J by 2 bases, and 19 bases separated the two germline ends. Per the germline V gene, CDR1 is LNHDA and CDR2 is SQIVND (reference sequence). The CDR3 nucleotides are TGTGCCAACCTACTCGAACCTTCACTCACAGATACGCAGTATTTT. Amino acid sequence: CANLLEPSLTDTQYF.

The rearrangement joins TRBV4-2 to TRBJ1-2; D gene uncertain. Deletions cut 0 bases from V and 5 bases from J, with 16 bases between. In germline, CDR1 is LGHNA, CDR2 YNFKEQ. The CDR3 sequence is 16 residues long. CDR3 loop: CASSQDFGENPYGYTF. Written as DNA, the CDR3 is TGTGCCAGCAGCCAAGATTTCGGAGAGAATCCTTATGGCTACACCTTC.

This clone has a handful of counts. The chain recombines TRBV30 with TRBJ1-4; the D gene is possibly TRBD1 (5 bases). V was shortened by 4 bases and J by 12 bases, with 15 bases between the two germline ends. This CDR3 has 12 residues. Looked up from germline, CDR1 is GTSNPN and CDR2 is SVGIG (reference sequence). CDR3 loop: CAWKGPGGELFF. The CDR3 region has the DNA TGTGCCTGGAAGGGGCCCGGAGGGGAACTGTTTTTT.

The rearrangement joins TRBV7-9 to TRBJ2-1, with TRBD2 as a possible D gene (6 bases). This CDR3 is 15 amino acids long. V lost 4 bases, J lost 0 bases, and 10 bases lay in between. CDR1 is SEHNR and CDR2 is FQNEAQ in the germline V gene (reference sequence). The CDR3 coding sequence is TGTGCCAGCAGCTCACCTAGCGTCTCCTACAATGAGCAGTTCTTC. Encoded protein: CASSSPSVSYNEQFF.

The CDR3 region is CASSLRDSGPYQETQYF. The CDR3 DNA follows: TGTGCCAGCAGCTTAAGAGACTCCGGGCCGTACCAAGAGACCCAGTACTTC. The chain couples TRBV7-9 to TRBJ2-5; D is unclear. Trimming shortened V by 2 bases and J by 0 bases, and 16 bases separated the two germline ends. CDR1 and CDR2 from the germline V gene are SEHNR and FQNEAQ (reference sequence). The CDR3 consists of 17 residues. Full variable domain (outside the CDR3, taken from reference TRBV7-9 and TRBJ2-5): DTGVSQNPRHKITKRGQNVTFRCDPISEHNRLYWYRQTLGQGPEFLTYFQNEAQLEKSRLLSDRFSAERPKGSFSTLEIQRTEQGDSAMYLCASSLRDSGPYQETQYFGPGTRLLVL.